The 24 T cell receptor beta chains reported below all come from one sample, sequenced in a study of cytomegalovirus exposure and HLA in healthy donors. 13 Jbeta primers and 60 Vbeta primers were used for the PCR. The method was immunoSEQ multiplex PCR; TCRdb's version includes in-frame clones alone and lacks a portion of them. The repertoire has approximately 190,000 clones, approximately 70% of them found once; the top ten carry approximately 1.8%. Sequencing was performed on PBMCs. Receptors originate from a woman aged 25-40 years in good health and CMV-seronegative.

The table lists this clone with a count of one. The chain recombines TRBV9 with TRBJ2-1, with TRBD2 matching 10 bases. Germline V gene data show CDR1 as SGDLS and CDR2 as YYNGEE. V was clipped by 4 bases and J by 0 bases; unmatched bases: 10. This CDR3 comprises 18 residues. The CDR3 reads CASSRPGLADNSYNEQFF. CDR3 in DNA: TGTGCCAGCAGCAGACCCGGACTAGCGGACAACTCCTACAATGAGCAGTTCTTC.

In regard to this clone: As the CDR3 is not closed by the conserved phenylalanine or tryptophan, this likely results from a read error. The chain is built from TRBV7-3 and TRBJ2-2; D uncertain. This CDR3 region has 15 residues. V lost 2 bases and J lost 5, with 12 bases in between. Germline V gives CDR1 SGHTA, CDR2 FQGTGA. The CDR3 loop is CASSLYSGMTGELFS. The CDR3 DNA sequence: TGTGCCAGCAGCTTATACTCAGGCATGACCGGGGAGCTGTTTTCT.

The gene calls are TRBV5-1 and TRBJ1-1; 9 bases are a match to TRBD1. The CDR3 totals 14 residues. The germline V gene has CDR1 SGHRS and CDR2 YFSETQ. The V segment lost 6 bases and the J segment 5 bases; nucleotides outside the gene matches: 8. The CDR3 DNA reads TGCGCCAGCAAACCCGGGACAGGGTTAACTGAAGCTTTCTTT. Amino acid sequence: CASKPGTGLTEAFF.

The CDR3 coding sequence is TGTGCCAGCAGCGTATTGGAGGCGACCAGCGAGCAGTACTTC. Translating it yields CASSVLEATSEQYF. The chain links TRBV9 to TRBJ2-7, with a tentative D call TRBD2 (5 bases). This CDR3 region has 14 residues. The V and J ends lost 1 base and 6 bases respectively, with 14 bases between them. The germline CDR1 and CDR2 sequences are SGDLS and YYNGEE.

This sequence joins TRBV11-2 and TRBJ2-1; the D is unclear. Trimming cost V 4 bases and J 7 bases, with 14 bases left between them. CDR1 and CDR2 from the germline V gene are SGHAT and FQNNGV. CDR3 size: 14 residues. The CDR3 here is CASSSRLQRNEQFF. CDR3 sequence (DNA): TGTGCCAGCAGCTCCAGACTGCAACGAAATGAGCAGTTCTTC. Full variable domain (remainder filled in from reference TRBV11-2 and TRBJ2-1): EAGVAQSPRYKIIEKRQSVAFWCNPISGHATLYWYQQILGQGPKLLIQFQNNGVVDDSQLPKDRFSAERLKGVDSTLKIQPAKLEDSAVYLCASSSRLQRNEQFFGPGTRLTVL.

This clone was seen a few times. This chain uses TRBV10-3 with TRBJ2-7, with 9 nucleotides matching TRBD1. Germline values: CDR1 ENHRY, CDR2 SYGVKD. V trimming: 1 base; J trimming: 3 bases; junction bases outside the gene matches: 1. This CDR3 has 14 residues. The CDR3 protein is CAISELGQGYEQYF. The CDR3 region has the DNA TGTGCCATCAGTGAGTTGGGACAGGGCTACGAGCAGTACTTC.

The J gene is TRBJ1-5, the V gene TRBV7-9, with a tentative D call TRBD1 (5 bases). V was clipped by 5 bases and J by 2 bases, with 13 bases between them. The germline CDR1 and CDR2 sequences are SEHNR and FQNEAQ (reference sequence). The CDR3 has 15 amino acids. In nucleotides, the CDR3 is TGTGCCAGCAGCCAGGACATAGCAGGCAATCAGCCCCAGCATTTT. It is translated as CASSQDIAGNQPQHF. Variable domain in full (rest from reference TRBV7-9 and TRBJ1-5): DTGVSQNPRHKITKRGQNVTFRCDPISEHNRLYWYRQTLGQGPEFLTYFQNEAQLEKSRLLSDRFSAERPKGSFSTLEIQRTEQGDSAMYLCASSQDIAGNQPQHFGDGTRLSIL.

In DNA form, the CDR3 reads TGTGCCAGCAGCACTAGCGGGACCCTACTCAATGAGCAGTTCTTC. Amino acids: CASSTSGTLLNEQFF. V is TRBV9 and J is TRBJ2-1; 10 nucleotides agree with TRBD2. The CDR3 covers 15 residues. From germline, CDR1 is SGDLS and CDR2 YYNGEE. The trim removed 4 bases at V and 6 bases at J, leaving 7 bases unmatched.

This chain uses TRBV30 with TRBJ1-2, with D tentatively TRBD1 (5 bases). In germline, CDR1 is GTSNPN, CDR2 SVGIG (reference sequence). The length of the CDR3 is 13 residues. Trimming cost V 1 base and J 8 bases, with 14 bases left between them. The CDR3 DNA reads as TGTGCCTGGAGTGAGACAGCCGGTCGGGGCTACACCTTC. Its protein is CAWSETAGRGYTF.

This chain connects TRBV5-1 to TRBJ1-6, with TRBD1 identical over 10 bases. Germline assignment: CDR1 SGHRS and CDR2 YFSETQ. V was pared by 4 bases and J by 0 bases, with 7 bases of the junction left unmatched. This CDR3 region has 18 residues. The CDR3, as DNA: TGCGCCAGCAGCCTGGGGACAGGGGCGAGCTCCTATAATTCACCCCTCCACTTT. This sequence encodes CASSLGTGASSYNSPLHF.

Only a few counts were recorded for this clone. The chain joins TRBV11-3 to TRBJ2-3; 8 bases are a match to TRBD2. This CDR3 comprises 19 residues. Per germline, CDR1 SGHNT and CDR2 YENEEA. V was clipped by 0 bases and J by 4 bases; unmatched bases: 15. CDR3 sequence: CASSLDPSVAGKLSDTQYF. The CDR3 region has the DNA TGTGCCAGCAGCTTAGATCCCTCGGTAGCGGGAAAGTTGTCAGATACGCAGTATTTT.

This clone was seen once. Here the CDR3 reads CASRQGLSPSDTEAFF. CDR3 in DNA: TGCGCCAGCAGACAAGGACTCTCACCTAGCGACACTGAAGCTTTCTTT. V gene TRBV5-1 combines with J gene TRBJ1-1; the D is unclear. Germline CDR1 is SGHRS and CDR2 is YFSETQ. Trimming took 5 bases from V and 3 from J, leaving 20 bases between them. This CDR3 contains 16 residues.

The chain links TRBV5-1 to TRBJ2-3; 8 positions match TRBD1. Germline V gives CDR1 SGHRS, CDR2 YFSETQ. V lost 5 bases, J lost 0 bases, and 8 bases stayed unmatched. The CDR3 is 16 amino acids. In DNA form, the CDR3 reads TGCGCCAGCAGATTTGGGACAGGTTTAAGCACAGATACGCAGTATTTT. Amino acid sequence: CASRFGTGLSTDTQYF.

The chain joins TRBV5-1 to TRBJ2-3; D is undetermined. Germline loops: CDR1 SGHRS, CDR2 YFSETQ. V dropped 5 bases and J dropped 2 bases, with 6 bases sitting between them. The CDR3 covers 12 residues. CDR3 DNA sequence: TGCGCCAGCAGGTATAACACAGATACGCAGTATTTT. Protein sequence: CASRYNTDTQYF.

This sequence joins TRBV9 and TRBJ2-1; 11 bases are shared with TRBD2. CDR1 and CDR2 (germline): SGDLS, YYNGEE. The junction had 7 bases not matched to a gene; V was cut back by 0 bases and J by 5 bases. The CDR3 has 17 residues. For the CDR3, the DNA is TGTGCCAGCAGCGTAGGGGAGGGGGGACTAGCGGACAATGAGCAGTTCTTC. Protein sequence: CASSVGEGGLADNEQFF.

V is TRBV6-5 and J is TRBJ1-2; 8 nucleotides line up with TRBD1. This CDR3 contains 15 residues. J gave up 4 bases and V 7 bases, and 11 bases lay outside the gene matches. Germline CDR1 and CDR2: MNHEY and SVGAGI. CDR3 residues: CASTEDRGRSYGYTF. In DNA form, the CDR3 reads TGTGCCAGCACCGAAGACAGGGGCAGGTCCTATGGCTACACCTTC.

This chain links TRBV15 with TRBJ1-2; D gene unclear. The germline V and J ends were trimmed by 0 bases and 8 bases, with 13 bases remaining between them. CDR1 is LNHNV, CDR2 YYDKDF, per germline (reference sequence). This CDR3 has 14 amino acids. This chain's CDR3 is CATSRDPAAGGYTF. CDR3 nucleotides: TGTGCCACCAGCAGAGATCCCGCGGCGGGGGGCTACACCTTC.

This clone occurred a few times. The V and J genes are TRBV5-6 and TRBJ2-5, with 15 bases aligning to TRBD2. Unmatched junction bases numbered 9, after V lost 4 bases and J lost 2 bases. The V gene's germline CDR1 is SGHDT and CDR2 YYEEEE. CDR3 length: 18 amino acids. As DNA, the CDR3 is TGTGCCAGCAGCCCGGGCAGGACTAGCGGGGGGGGGCAAGAGACCCAGTACTTC. Its protein product is CASSPGRTSGGGQETQYF.

The chain couples TRBV5-6 to TRBJ2-7; D is unclear. V was shortened by 0 bases and J by 2 bases, with 9 bases between the two germline ends. Germline V CDR1 and CDR2: SGHDT, YYEEEE. This CDR3 contains 14 residues. CDR3 bases: TGTGCCAGCAGCTTGGCCAATTCCCCCTACGAGCAGTACTTC. As protein: CASSLANSPYEQYF. The full variable domain, with the rest looked up from reference TRBV5-6 and TRBJ2-7, is DAGVTQSPTHLIKTRGQQVTLRCSPKSGHDTVSWYQQALGQGPQFIFQYYEEEERQRGNFPDRFSGHQFPNYSSELNVNALLLGDSALYLCASSLANSPYEQYFGPGTRLTVT.

A single count supports this clone. A junction end diverges from the germline sequence, so it may reflect a read error. The chain couples TRBV7-7 to TRBJ2-5, with 8 bases identical to TRBD2. CDR1 SSHAT and CDR2 FNYEAQ come from the germline V gene (reference sequence). This CDR3 is 13 amino acids long. The CDR3 is CASSPGGKKTQYF. CDR3 sequence (DNA): TGTGCTAGCAGCCCGGGGGGGAAGAAGACCCAGTACTTC.

This sequence joins TRBV15 and TRBJ1-4; 9 bases are a match to TRBD1. The length of the CDR3 is 16 residues. The trim removed 0 bases at V and 8 bases at J, leaving 7 bases unmatched. Per germline, CDR1 LNHNV and CDR2 YYDKDF (reference sequence). The CDR3 sequence: CATSRDSGQGQEKLFF. CDR3 nucleotide sequence: TGTGCCACCAGCAGAGATTCGGGACAGGGTCAGGAAAAACTGTTTTTT.

V and J are TRBV5-1 and TRBJ2-7, with 7 nucleotides matching TRBD2. CDR3 length: 14 amino acids. V was clipped by 3 bases and J by 3 bases; unmatched bases: 6. Germline V lookup: CDR1 SGHRS, CDR2 YFSETQ. The CDR3 region has the DNA TGCGCCAGCAGCTGGAGCGGGGCCCTCTACGAGCAGTACTTC. Translating it yields CASSWSGALYEQYF.

The chain employs TRBV7-9 and TRBJ1-5; weak D call: TRBD1 (6 bases). Trimming removed 2 bases at V and 6 bases at J, with 11 bases between. Germline-derived CDR1 and CDR2 are SEHNR and FQNEAQ (reference sequence). This CDR3 spans 14 amino acids. The DNA for the CDR3 is TGTGCCAGCAGCTTACAGGGGTCAAGTCAGCCCCAGCATTTT. Protein sequence: CASSLQGSSQPQHF.

This chain uses TRBV2 with TRBJ1-3, with D possibly matching TRBD1 (6 bases). Germline CDR1 and CDR2: SNHLY and FYNNEI. Trimming removed 7 bases at V and 0 bases at J, with 7 bases between. This CDR3 is 13 amino acids long. For the CDR3, the DNA is TGTGCCAGCACCAGGGGCTCTGGAAACACCATATATTTT. As protein: CASTRGSGNTIYF.